This is a list of T cell receptor beta chains from one sample in a study of blood T cells in healthy people across ages. TCRdb fed the 5' RACE reads into MiXCR, producing one record per CDR3 protein. The sample yields hundreds of thousands of distinct CDR3 sequences, 62% seen once. The sample consisted of blood. The receptors were sampled from a man younger than 40 in good health. CDR3s include the opening cysteine and the closing phenylalanine or tryptophan. The D gene is left open where the match is weak. Clone size is not always given. Where it is, it says once, few, many or a class for expanded clones.

d_call	v_call	cdr3_length	j_call	clone_size	cdr3_nt	cdr3_aa
.	TRBV20-1	12	TRBJ2-3	.	TGCAGTGCTTACACCAGGGCAGATACGCAGTATTTT	CSAYTRADTQYF
TRBD1	TRBV29-1	15	TRBJ2-2	.	TGCAGCGTGGCTACAGGGGTAGGGAACACCGGGGAGCTGTTTTTT	CSVATGVGNTGELFF
TRBD2	TRBV6-2/TRBV6-3	16	TRBJ2-1	.	TGTGCCAGCAGCTACTTAAAGCGGGGGGGCCAAGGTGAGCAGTTCTTC	CASSYLKRGGQGEQFF
TRBD1	TRBV7-3	15	TRBJ2-1	.	TGTGCCAGCAGCCCCCGGGACAGGGCGGACAATGAGCAGTTCTTC	CASSPRDRADNEQFF
.	TRBV12-3/TRBV12-4	14	TRBJ1-5	few	TGTGCCAGCAGTTTTTCGGGTAGCAATCAGCCCCAGCATTTT	CASSFSGSNQPQHF
.	TRBV10-3	16	TRBJ2-7	few	TGTGCCATCAGTGAGGGTTCGAGGACACCTACCTACGAGCAGTACTTC	CAISEGSRTPTYEQYF
.	TRBV7-2	16	TRBJ2-6	few	TGTGCCAGCAGCCCAGACCGGGCCTCCAGGGCCAACGTCCTGACTTTC	CASSPDRASRANVLTF
.	TRBV2	14	TRBJ2-3	.	TGTGCCAGCAGCTCCCAGGGTTTCCCAGATACGCAGTATTTT	CASSSQGFPDTQYF
.	TRBV7-2	13	TRBJ1-6	.	TGTGCCAGCAGCTCACGTATGGGGTCACCCCTCCACTTT	CASSSRMGSPLHF
.	TRBV7-2	16	TRBJ2-3	.	TGTGCCAGCAGCCGAGGGTCGGGACTCAGCACAGATACGCAGTATTTT	CASSRGSGLSTDTQYF
TRBD2	TRBV7-2	17	TRBJ2-3	.	TGTGCCAGCAGCTTACGCGGGACTAGCGGGGGGGCAGATACGCAGTATTTT	CASSLRGTSGGADTQYF
.	TRBV7-2	15	TRBJ1-4	.	TGTGCCAGCAGCCCCCGTCGCCGTCCGGATGAAAAACTGTTTTTT	CASSPRRRPDEKLFF
TRBD2	TRBV25-1	14	TRBJ2-3	.	TGTGCCAGCAGTGTTGCGGGGGGAGCAGATACGCAGTATTTT	CASSVAGGADTQYF
TRBD1	TRBV10-3	14	TRBJ1-2	.	TGTGCCATCAGGGCCGGGACAGGGGACGATGGCTACACCTTC	CAIRAGTGDDGYTF
TRBD1	TRBV5-1	15	TRBJ2-4	.	TGCGCCAGCAGCTTTGACGACAGGGGGCGCAACATTCAGTACTTC	CASSFDDRGRNIQYF
.	TRBV3-1	16	TRBJ2-1	.	TGTGCCAGCAGCCAAGTGGCCAGAGAATACAATGAAGGGCAGTTCTTC	CASSQVAREYNEGQFF
TRBD2	TRBV9	16	TRBJ2-1	.	TGTGCCAGCAGCGCAATGACTAGCGGGGGGGGCGGTGAGCAGTTCTTC	CASSAMTSGGGGEQFF
TRBD1	TRBV12-3/TRBV12-4	17	TRBJ2-1	.	TGTGCCAGCAGTTCCCTCGGACAGGGGAGCGTCTACAATGAGCAGTTCTTC	CASSSLGQGSVYNEQFF
.	TRBV20-1	15	TRBJ1-5	.	TGCAGTGCTAGAGATGGTTGGCAGGGAGGACAGCCCCAGCATTTT	CSARDGWQGGQPQHF
.	TRBV12-3/TRBV12-4	15	TRBJ2-3	.	TGTGCCAGCAGTTTGTCTAGTACTAGCACAGATACGCAGTATTTT	CASSLSSTSTDTQYF
.	TRBV7-9	12	TRBJ1-1	few	TGTGCCAGCAGCTTAGTGAACAGAGAAGCTTTCTTT	CASSLVNREAFF
.	TRBV7-2	12	TRBJ2-3	few	TGTGCCAGCAGCTTTTATGGAGATACGCAGTATTTT	CASSFYGDTQYF
.	TRBV27	16	TRBJ2-4	.	TGTGCCAGCAGTTTGCGTGTGGACAGAGCCAAAAACATTCAGTACTTC	CASSLRVDRAKNIQYF
.	TRBV30	14	TRBJ2-1	.	TGTGCCTGGACCCTCCAAAGGGGTTACAATGAGCAGTTCTTC	CAWTLQRGYNEQFF
TRBD2	TRBV7-9	14	TRBJ2-1	.	TGTGCCAGCGCCAGGACTAGCGGTTACAATGAGCAGTTCTTC	CASARTSGYNEQFF
.	TRBV24-1	19	TRBJ2-2	few	TGTGCCACCAGTGACATTCTCCTCGGCAGGGCCTTGAACACCGGGGAGCTGTTTTTT	CATSDILLGRALNTGELFF
.	TRBV6-2/TRBV6-3	12	TRBJ1-2	.	TGTGCCAGCAGTTCCGCCCCCTATGGCTACACCTTC	CASSSAPYGYTF
.	TRBV7-8	14	TRBJ2-7	.	TGTGCCAGCAGCTTAGGCTCTAGCGAGGGCGAGCAGTACTTC	CASSLGSSEGEQYF
TRBD1	TRBV15	16	TRBJ1-4	.	TGTGCCACCAGCAGACAGGGGGCGCGTAGTAATGAAAAACTGTTTTTT	CATSRQGARSNEKLFF
TRBD1	TRBV4-3	15	TRBJ1-5	.	TGCGCCAGCAGCCGAACGACAGGGAATGGCCAGCCCCAGCATTTT	CASSRTTGNGQPQHF
.	TRBV20-1	13	TRBJ2-3	.	TGCAGTGCTAGGGGGGCCGGGACAGATACGCAGTATTTT	CSARGAGTDTQYF
.	TRBV7-2	14	TRBJ2-7	.	TGTGCCAGCAGCGCAGGGGAGGGCCCCTACGAGCAGTACTTC	CASSAGEGPYEQYF
.	TRBV12-3/TRBV12-4	15	TRBJ2-7	few	TGTGCCAGCAGCCTGGACACAGACCCGGGCTACGAGCAGTACTTC	CASSLDTDPGYEQYF
TRBD2	TRBV12-3/TRBV12-4	14	TRBJ2-5	few	TGTGCCAGCAGTTCCGGACTAGTTGGCGAGACCCAGTACTTC	CASSSGLVGETQYF
.	TRBV20-1	14	TRBJ1-5	.	TGCAGTGCCAGCTTATCTTATAGCAATCAGCCCCAGCATTTT	CSASLSYSNQPQHF
TRBD2	TRBV11-1	15	TRBJ2-7	.	TGTGCCAGCGCATATGACGGGGGGGAAGACTACGAGCAGTACTTC	CASAYDGGEDYEQYF
.	TRBV28	19	TRBJ2-4	.	TGTGCCAGCAGCAAACCGGGCTCCGCTGTATACCCCCAGGAGGACATTCAGTACTTC	CASSKPGSAVYPQEDIQYF
.	TRBV20-1	14	TRBJ2-7	.	TGCAGTGCTAGCGCCGGGGCCGTACCTAACGAGCAGTACTTC	CSASAGAVPNEQYF
TRBD2	TRBV4-2	18	TRBJ2-1	.	TGTACCAGCAGCCAATTGGAAGTAGGTCTAGCGGGCAACAATGAGCAGTTCTTC	CTSSQLEVGLAGNNEQFF
TRBD1	TRBV15	15	TRBJ2-7	.	TGTGCCACCAGCAGAGATCAGGGGGAGATATACGAGCAGTACTTC	CATSRDQGEIYEQYF
TRBD1	TRBV2	16	TRBJ1-2	.	TGTGCCAGCAGTGAGCGGGACAGGGGCGCGGTTTCTGGCTACACCTTC	CASSERDRGAVSGYTF
.	TRBV5-1	15	TRBJ2-1	.	TGCGCCAGCAGCTTGCATGGGGGCAGGGGCGATGAGCAGTTCTTC	CASSLHGGRGDEQFF
.	TRBV20-1	18	TRBJ2-1	.	TGCAGTGCGAGCACGGCTGGGCGCGGATGTACCGTTTTCAAGGAGCAGTTCTTC	CSASTAGRGCTVFKEQFF